The 21 T cell receptor beta chains listed next were all sequenced from one sample in a study of T cells in Graves' hyperthyroidism and ophthalmopathy. Amplification of TCR beta CDR3 regions was performed using RNA transcripts as template. With the HTBI primer set, the TCR CDR3 went through a first round of RT-PCR. MiXCR, run by TCRdb on the multiplex PCR reads, gives a single entry per CDR3 protein. The sample holds around 380,000 distinct CDR3 sequences; roughly 12% are singletons and the top ten take around 20%. Sequenced material: blood. The receptors derive from a man under 40 with Graves' hyperthyroidism that later progressed to Graves' ophthalmopathy.

This clonotype was recorded many times. This sequence joins TRBV30 and TRBJ2-1, with D tentatively TRBD1 (5 bases). V was trimmed by 2 bases and J by 0 bases, leaving 11 bases between them. The length of the CDR3 is 15 residues. CDR1 and CDR2 (germline): GTSNPN, SVGIG (reference sequence). The CDR3 is CAWSRWGSSYNEQFF. In nucleotides, the CDR3 is TGTGCCTGGAGTAGGTGGGGCAGCTCCTACAATGAGCAGTTCTTC. The whole variable domain, remainder taken from reference TRBV30 and TRBJ2-1, is SQTIHQWPATLVQPVGSPLSLECTVEGTSNPNLYWYRQAAGRGLQLLFYSVGIGQISSEVPQNLSASRPQDRQFILSSKKLLLSDSGFYLCAWSRWGSSYNEQFFGPGTRLTVL.

Concerning this clonotype itself: A read error may be the cause here, since a much bigger clone is one base away. This chain links TRBV7-2 with TRBJ2-3, with TRBD2 matching 12 bases. The CDR3 spans 15 residues. CDR1 SGHTA and CDR2 FQGNSA come from the germline V gene. V dropped 4 bases and J dropped 8; count of bases not matched to a gene: 7. CDR3 amino acids: CASSYLAGGWGTQYF. CDR3 DNA sequence: TGTGCCAGCAGCTATCTAGCGGGGGGGTGGGGTACGCAGTATTTT.

The rearrangement joins TRBV20-1 to TRBJ2-1, with TRBD2 identical over 14 bases. Trimming at V came to 6 bases and at J to 12 bases, leaving 10 bases not matched to a gene. This CDR3 contains 14 residues. Looked up from germline, CDR1 is DFQATT and CDR2 is SNEGSKA (reference sequence). CDR3 DNA sequence: TGCAGTGCGAAGTGGACTAGCGGGGGGTTTATGCAGTTCTTC. This encodes CSAKWTSGGFMQFF.

The sample holds many counts of this clonotype. The chain carries TRBV19 and TRBJ1-6; 8 bases are shared with TRBD1. With V trimmed by 7 bases and J by 10 bases, 12 bases remained unmatched. In germline, CDR1 is LNHDA, CDR2 SQIVND (reference sequence). This CDR3 is 15 amino acids long. The CDR3 region is CASNAGGTGWSPLHF. DNA of the CDR3: TGTGCCAGTAATGCCGGTGGGACAGGATGGTCACCCCTCCACTTT.

This clonotype was detected only a few times. This chain uses TRBV18 with TRBJ2-1; 7 bases are shared with TRBD1. Germline lookup yields CDR1 KGHSH and CDR2 LQKENI. J gave up 7 bases and V 3 bases, and 9 bases lay outside the gene matches. The CDR3 has 15 residues. In nucleotides, the CDR3 is TGTGCCAGCTCACCCAAATCGACAGGGTTGAATGAGCAGTTCTTC. Translation: CASSPKSTGLNEQFF.

This clonotype was found many times. The gene calls are TRBV6-9 and TRBJ1-1, with a tentative D call TRBD1 (5 bases). The CDR3 has 18 residues. Trimming shortened V by 3 bases and J by 4 bases, and 24 bases separated the two germline ends. In germline, CDR1 is MNHGY, CDR2 SVAAGI. CDR3 in DNA: TGTGCCAGCAGTTACCACGGCCGCTACAGGAGACTCCCCACTGAAGCTTTCTTT. This translates into CASSYHGRYRRLPTEAFF.

This clonotype was detected only a few times. The chain has TRBV10-1 and TRBJ2-7; 8 bases line up with TRBD1. J was trimmed by 3 bases and V by 4 bases; bases with no gene match: 5. Germline assignment: CDR1 WNHNN and CDR2 SYGVQD (reference sequence). This CDR3 has 14 residues. Written as DNA, the CDR3 is TGCGCCAGCAGTGCGAGGACAGGGATCTACGAGCAGTACTTC. Translation gives CASSARTGIYEQYF.

This clonotype was detected ten times or more. The chain couples TRBV5-1 to TRBJ2-1; weak D call: TRBD1 (6 bases). V gave up 4 bases and J gave up 7 bases, with 6 bases separating them. The CDR3 is 11 amino acids. Germline V gene data show CDR1 as SGHRS and CDR2 as YFSETQ. CDR3 sequence reads: CASSGQNEQFF. The CDR3 DNA reads as TGCGCCAGCAGCGGACAGAATGAGCAGTTCTTC.

This clonotype was seen a few times. A much larger clone differs from this one at a single base, so this may be a read error. V is TRBV11-2 and J is TRBJ2-1; 8 bases are shared with TRBD2. Germline V CDR1 and CDR2: SGHAT, FQNNGV. This CDR3 region has 15 residues. For the CDR3, the DNA is TGTGCCAACAGCTCGCCGGGACTAGGGACCAATGAGCAGTTCTTC. Translation: CANSSPGLGTNEQFF.

This clonotype was seen ten or more times. CDR3 in amino acids: CASSVAGELFF. The CDR3, as DNA: TGTGCCAGCAGCGTAGCCGGGGAGCTGTTTTTT. The chain has TRBV9 and TRBJ2-2; the D is unclear. The germline V gene has CDR1 SGDLS and CDR2 YYNGEE. The CDR3 contains 11 residues. V lost 0 bases and J lost 6, with 0 bases in between.

In its sample, this clonotype was seen many times. This sequence joins TRBV11-2 and TRBJ2-5, with D tentatively TRBD1 or TRBD2 (6 bases each). This CDR3 contains 11 residues. CDR1 is SGHAT, CDR2 FQNNGV, per germline. V was cut by 6 bases and J by 12 bases, with 14 bases left in between. Written as DNA, the CDR3 is TGTGCCAGCAGTTCTGGGGGGCGCGAGTACTTC. Its translation: CASSSGGREYF.

With respect to this clonotype: This may be a read error: a much more frequent sequence differs by one nucleotide. V gene TRBV11-2 combines with J gene TRBJ1-5; TRBD1 matches 7 bases. The CDR3 runs 15 residues. Germline CDR1 reads SGHAT; CDR2 reads FQNNGV. CDR3 amino acids: CASGLGGGGGQPQHF. In nucleotides, the CDR3 is TGTGCCAGCGGCTTAGGAGGGGGCGGAGGTCAGCCCCAGCATTTT. Combining the CDR3 with reference TRBV11-2 and TRBJ1-5 gives the whole variable domain EAGVAQSPRYKIIEKRQSVAFWCNPISGHATLYWYQQILGQGPKLLIQFQNNGVVDDSQLPKDRFSAERLKGVDSTLKIQPAKLEDSAVYLCASGLGGGGGQPQHFGDGTRLSIL.

This clonotype was detected a few times. V usage is TRBV4-1 and J usage is TRBJ2-2; D tentatively reads TRBD1 or TRBD2 (5 bases each). The CDR3 has 13 amino acids. CDR1 and CDR2 (germline): MGHRA, YSYEKL. V lost 4 bases, J lost 2 bases, and 5 bases lay in between. CDR3: CASSRDNTGELFF. CDR3 DNA sequence: TGCGCCAGCAGCCGGGACAACACCGGGGAGCTGTTTTTT.

This clonotype has only a few counts. The rearrangement joins TRBV20-1 to TRBJ1-4, with no clear D. Per the germline V gene, CDR1 is DFQATT and CDR2 is SNEGSKA (reference sequence). The ends were cut back, 3 bases at V and 8 bases at J, with 10 bases in the middle. The CDR3 totals 12 residues. This CDR3 is CSASNAPEKLFF. Written as DNA, the CDR3 is TGCAGTGCTAGTAACGCCCCCGAAAAACTGTTTTTT.

This clonotype was seen many times. The chain carries TRBV28 and TRBJ1-2; D perhaps matches TRBD1 (5 bases). The CDR3 is 18 residues long. V shed 6 bases and J shed 3 bases, with 26 bases lying between them. Germline V CDR1 and CDR2: MDHEN, SYDVKM. Written as DNA, the CDR3 is TGTGCCAGCAGCCGCTATCCCCTCACAGGAGGGAAAGACTATGGCTACACCTTC. This gives the protein CASSRYPLTGGKDYGYTF.

This clonotype was counted between two and nine times. CDR3: CASSQIPGKAYEQYF. CDR3 coding DNA: TGTGCCAGCAGCCAAATTCCAGGGAAGGCCTACGAGCAGTACTTC. This chain connects TRBV3-1 to TRBJ2-7; D is possibly TRBD1 (5 bases). V shed 2 bases and J shed 2 bases, with 13 bases lying between them. Germline values: CDR1 LGHDT, CDR2 YNNKEL (reference sequence). The CDR3 sequence is 15 residues long.

This clonotype was observed a handful of times. This chain connects TRBV7-6 to TRBJ1-2; weak D call: TRBD1 (5 bases). Germline V gene sequence: CDR1 SGHVS, CDR2 FNYEAQ. This CDR3 is 14 amino acids long. The germline V and J ends were trimmed by 2 bases and 6 bases, with 13 bases remaining between them. This chain's CDR3 is CASSLRGALDGYTF. The CDR3 DNA follows: TGTGCCAGCAGCTTAAGAGGGGCGTTGGATGGCTACACCTTC.

This clonotype was seen at least ten times. The chain joins TRBV2 to TRBJ1-5, with D tentatively TRBD1 (6 bases). V gave up 8 bases and J gave up 4 bases, with 18 bases separating them. CDR3 length: 15 amino acids. In germline, CDR1 is SNHLY, CDR2 FYNNEI. CDR3 nucleotides: TGTGCCAGCGCGGACAGCCTATATGGGAATCAGCCCCAGCATTTT. This gives the protein CASADSLYGNQPQHF.

This clonotype was detected ten times or more. CDR3 loop: CASSLWGGEFEAFF. Here the CDR3 DNA reads TGTGCCAGCAGTTTATGGGGGGGCGAGTTTGAAGCTTTCTTT. V and J are TRBV28 and TRBJ1-1, with a possible D match to TRBD1 (6 bases). The length of the CDR3 is 14 residues. V dropped 0 bases and J dropped 7 bases, with 12 bases sitting between them. From germline, CDR1 is MDHEN and CDR2 SYDVKM.

The chain combines TRBV10-2 with TRBJ2-5; 10 bases agree with TRBD2. V shed 7 bases and J 4 bases; nucleotides not matched to a gene: 9. Germline CDR1 is WSHSY and CDR2 is SAAADI. This CDR3 contains 15 residues. Here the CDR3 reads CASNTKRGGLETQYF. In DNA, the CDR3 is TGCGCCAGCAATACTAAGCGGGGGGGCCTAGAGACCCAGTACTTC.

This clonotype came up many times. V usage is TRBV20-1 and J usage is TRBJ2-3; D may be TRBD2 (6 bases). V lost 3 bases and J 0 bases, leaving 10 bases between the germline ends. Germline V gene sequence: CDR1 DFQATT, CDR2 SNEGSKA (reference sequence). CDR3 size: 14 residues. CDR3 DNA: TGCAGTGCTAGGGGGGGACCGAGCACAGATACGCAGTATTTT. Amino acids: CSARGGPSTDTQYF.